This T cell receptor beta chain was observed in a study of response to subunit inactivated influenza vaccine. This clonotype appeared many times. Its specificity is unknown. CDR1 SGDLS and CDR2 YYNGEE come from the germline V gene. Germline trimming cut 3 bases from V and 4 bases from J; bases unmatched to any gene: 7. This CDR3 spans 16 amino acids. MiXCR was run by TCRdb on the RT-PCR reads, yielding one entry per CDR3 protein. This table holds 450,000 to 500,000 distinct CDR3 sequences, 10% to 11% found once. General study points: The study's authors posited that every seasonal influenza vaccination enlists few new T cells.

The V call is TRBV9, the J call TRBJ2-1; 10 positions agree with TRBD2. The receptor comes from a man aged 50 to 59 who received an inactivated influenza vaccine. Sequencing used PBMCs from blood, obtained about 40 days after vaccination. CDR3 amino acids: CASSEGTSENYNEQFF. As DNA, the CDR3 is TGTGCCAGCAGCGAGGGGACTAGCGAAAATTACAATGAGCAGTTCTTC.